A selection of T cell receptor beta chains follows, all from one sample in a study of blood T cell repertoires in COVID-19. TCRdb keeps only in-frame clones here, not all; method: immunoSEQ multiplex PCR. The profile shows 260,000 or so clones, roughly 85% of them singletons. The specimen sequenced was PBMCs or T cells enriched from blood (not recorded which). These receptors came from a woman in her forties or fifties who had recovered from COVID-19. The CDR3 runs from the conserved cysteine through the conserved F or W. Fields, in order: D gene, V gene, CDR3 protein. A D gene is named only where the DNA matches it firmly.

D: TRBD2; V: TRBV7-2; CDR3: CASSRRGTGELFF
D: TRBD1; V: TRBV7-9; CDR3: CASSFGTGGMNTEAFF
D: NA; V: TRBV7-6; CDR3: CASSLARSNQPQHF
D: TRBD1; V: TRBV7-8; CDR3: CASSFGPLMGQTNYGYTF
D: NA; V: TRBV10-3; CDR3: CAITPREADTQYF
D: NA; V: TRBV29-1; CDR3: CSVGSGLTGANVLTF
D: TRBD2; V: TRBV28; CDR3: CASIAGGLETQYF
D: NA; V: TRBV7-9; CDR3: CASSLGTGYNLIYF
D: NA; V: TRBV7-9; CDR3: CASSSLAFGHTDTQYF
D: TRBD2; V: TRBV11-2; CDR3: CASSLELAGVTYEQYF
D: NA; V: TRBV19; CDR3: CASSTDMGFGGANVLTF
D: TRBD2; V: TRBV6-1; CDR3: CASSVPPGTSSETQYF
D: TRBD1; V: TRBV5-8; CDR3: CASSAGQGLWQPQHF
D: NA; V: TRBV5-6; CDR3: CASSLSGGWGRANEQYF
D: NA; V: TRBV7-9; CDR3: CASSRRGTEAFF
D: NA; V: TRBV19; CDR3: CASSTGLTNEKLFF
D: NA; V: TRBV9; CDR3: CASSVAGGSNTEAFF
D: TRBD1; V: TRBV5-1; CDR3: CASSSGQSYNEQFF
D: TRBD1; V: TRBV19; CDR3: CASSIVNRGETQYF
D: TRBD2; V: TRBV3-1/TRBV3-2; CDR3: CASSQSWGGSYEQYF
D: NA; V: TRBV4-3; CDR3: CASSQDLPAEGNEQFF
D: NA; V: TRBV4-2; CDR3: CASSQPGQNYGYTF
D: TRBD1; V: TRBV19; CDR3: CASSMNRGYTEAFF
D: TRBD2; V: TRBV5-1; CDR3: CASSLNLAGGNNEQFF
D: TRBD1; V: TRBV12-3/TRBV12-4; CDR3: CASSGTGDSPLHF
D: NA; V: TRBV30; CDR3: CAWSVAGRGNTIYF
D: NA; V: TRBV18; CDR3: CASSPPGEWDTQYF
D: TRBD1; V: TRBV7-9; CDR3: CASSMRGQALTGGNTIYF
D: NA; V: TRBV6-2/TRBV6-3; CDR3: CASSYHPTEAFF
D: TRBD1; V: TRBV19; CDR3: CASSLDRGGSTEAFF